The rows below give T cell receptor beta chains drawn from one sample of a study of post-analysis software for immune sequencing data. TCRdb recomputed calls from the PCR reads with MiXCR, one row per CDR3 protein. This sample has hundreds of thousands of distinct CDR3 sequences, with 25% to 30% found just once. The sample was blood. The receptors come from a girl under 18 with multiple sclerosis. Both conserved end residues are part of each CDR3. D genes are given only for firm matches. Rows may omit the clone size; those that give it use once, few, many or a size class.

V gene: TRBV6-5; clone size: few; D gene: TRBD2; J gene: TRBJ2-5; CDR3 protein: CASSYGGIGLAGGETQYF; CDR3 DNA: TGTGCCAGCAGTTACGGTGGGATAGGGCTAGCGGGAGGAGAGACCCAGTACTTC
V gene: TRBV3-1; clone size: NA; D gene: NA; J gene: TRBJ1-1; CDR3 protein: CASSQVATPEAFF; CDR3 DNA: TGTGCCAGCAGCCAAGTTGCTACTCCTGAAGCTTTCTTT
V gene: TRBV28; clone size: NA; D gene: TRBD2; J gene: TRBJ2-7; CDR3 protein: CASSPSRRRGGAYEQYF; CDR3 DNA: TGTGCCAGCAGCCCTTCGCGCCGCCGGGGGGGAGCGTACGAGCAGTACTTC
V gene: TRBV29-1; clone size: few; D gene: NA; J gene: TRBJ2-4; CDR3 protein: CSVEWAAAAKNIQYF; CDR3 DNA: TGCAGCGTTGAATGGGCAGCTGCAGCCAAAAACATTCAGTACTTC
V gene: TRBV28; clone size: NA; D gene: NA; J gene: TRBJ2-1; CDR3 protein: CASSFSPSNEQFF; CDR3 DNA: TGTGCCAGCAGTTTTTCACCTTCCAATGAGCAGTTCTTC
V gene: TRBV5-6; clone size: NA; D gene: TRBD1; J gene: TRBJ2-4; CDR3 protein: CASRSGQGDIQYF; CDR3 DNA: TGTGCCAGCAGGAGCGGACAGGGAGACATTCAGTACTTC
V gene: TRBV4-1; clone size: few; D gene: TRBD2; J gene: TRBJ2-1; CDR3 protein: CASSQGLAAVRGNEQFF; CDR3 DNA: TGCGCCAGCAGCCAAGGACTAGCGGCGGTAAGGGGCAATGAGCAGTTCTTC
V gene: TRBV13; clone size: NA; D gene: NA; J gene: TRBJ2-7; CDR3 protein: CASSLGPPDEQYF; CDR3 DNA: TGTGCCAGCAGCTTAGGCCCCCCAGACGAGCAGTACTTC
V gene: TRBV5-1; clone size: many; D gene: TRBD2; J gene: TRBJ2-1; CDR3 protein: CASSLRWWGSGVLSYNEQFF; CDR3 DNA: TGCGCCAGCAGCTTACGGTGGTGGGGTAGCGGGGTCCTCTCCTACAATGAGCAGTTCTTC
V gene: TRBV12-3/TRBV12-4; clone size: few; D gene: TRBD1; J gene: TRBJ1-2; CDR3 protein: CASSLAQGVSGYTF; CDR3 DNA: TGTGCCAGCAGTTTAGCGCAGGGGGTTAGTGGCTACACCTTC
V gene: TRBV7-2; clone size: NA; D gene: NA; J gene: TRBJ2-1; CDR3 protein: CASSLFNAFEGFF; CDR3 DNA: TGTGCCAGCAGCTTATTCAATGCATTCGAGGGGTTCTTC
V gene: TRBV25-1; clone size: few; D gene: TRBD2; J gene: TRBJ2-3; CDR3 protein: CASSDPGTSGSDRPSTDTQYF; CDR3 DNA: TGTGCCAGCAGTGATCCTGGGACTAGCGGGAGCGACCGACCTAGCACAGATACGCAGTATTTT
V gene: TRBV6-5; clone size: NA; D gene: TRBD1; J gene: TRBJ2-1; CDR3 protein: CASSYVARGQGARDEQFF; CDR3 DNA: TGTGCCAGCAGTTACGTCGCGAGGGGACAGGGGGCTCGGGATGAGCAGTTCTTC
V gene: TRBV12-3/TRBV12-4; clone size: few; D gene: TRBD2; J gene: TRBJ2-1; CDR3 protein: CASSSGVVAGGLNEQFF; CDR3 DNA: TGTGCTAGCAGTTCGGGGGTTGTAGCGGGGGGGTTGAATGAGCAGTTCTTC
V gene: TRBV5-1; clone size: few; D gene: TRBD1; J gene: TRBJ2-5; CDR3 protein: CASASGQGAQETQYF; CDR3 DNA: TGCGCCAGCGCGAGCGGACAGGGCGCTCAAGAGACCCAGTACTTC
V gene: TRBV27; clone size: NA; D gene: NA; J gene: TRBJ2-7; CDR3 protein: CASRRAEAYEQYF; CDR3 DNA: TGTGCCAGCAGGAGGGCGGAAGCCTACGAGCAGTACTTC
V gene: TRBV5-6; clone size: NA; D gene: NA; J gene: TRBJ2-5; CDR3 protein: CASNAGDYYNEQYF; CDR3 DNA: TGTGCCAGCAACGCAGGGGACTACTACAATGAGCAGTACTTC
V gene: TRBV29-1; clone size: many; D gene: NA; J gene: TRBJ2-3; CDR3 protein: CSVRASTDTQYF; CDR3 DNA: TGCAGCGTTCGAGCTAGCACAGATACGCAGTATTTT